The T cell receptor (beta chain) under discussion was sequenced for a study of blood T cell repertoires in COVID-19. Source study methods: Estimation of nucleated cell counts relied on the amplification of reference gene primers. The repertoire was sequenced with immunoSEQ multiplex PCR; TCRdb's copy has only in-frame clones and lacks some. The V and J calls and clone size were taken over from that table, and D and trimming were inferred from the DNA. The data contain a few hundred thousand clones, approximately 90% of them singletons. The age range of participants was about 18 to 90 years, with residence in approximately 25 US areas. Clinical history reported by participants formed the basis on which cohorts were assigned. Donors in Cohort 3 counted as recovered after two negative PCRs, clearance, or symptom resolution. Looked up from germline, CDR1 is SGHTA and CDR2 is FQGTGA. The CDR3 extends over 14 amino acids. The ends lost 5 bases at V and 5 bases at J; junction bases unmatched: 5.

The V call is TRBV7-3, the J call TRBJ2-1, with 8 bases identical to TRBD1. The sequencing sample was made of PBMCs or T cells enriched from blood (not recorded which). This clonotype was sampled from a woman aged 40 to 50 who had recovered from COVID-19. Here the CDR3 DNA reads TGTGCCAGCAGCCCTCGACAGGGGAACAATGAGCAGTTCTTC. Its protein product is CASSPRQGNNEQFF.